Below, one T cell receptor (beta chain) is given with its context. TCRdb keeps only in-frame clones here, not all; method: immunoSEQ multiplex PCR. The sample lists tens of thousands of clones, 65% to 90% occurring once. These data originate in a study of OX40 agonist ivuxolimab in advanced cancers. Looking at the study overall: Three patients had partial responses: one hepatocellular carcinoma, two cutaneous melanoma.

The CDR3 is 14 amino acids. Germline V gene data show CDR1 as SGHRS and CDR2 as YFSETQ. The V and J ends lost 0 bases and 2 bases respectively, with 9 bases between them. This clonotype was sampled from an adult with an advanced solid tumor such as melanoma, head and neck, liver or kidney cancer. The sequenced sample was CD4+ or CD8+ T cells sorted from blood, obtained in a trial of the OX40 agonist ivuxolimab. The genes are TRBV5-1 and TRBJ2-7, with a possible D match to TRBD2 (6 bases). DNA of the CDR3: TGCGCCAGCAGCTTGGGGACGGGAGCCTACGAGCAGTACTTC. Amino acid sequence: CASSLGTGAYEQYF.